Listed below are T cell receptor beta chains from one sample, sequenced in a study of CD4 T cells in relation to SARS-CoV-2 and coronaviruses. Some clones are missing from TCRdb's copy, which holds only in-frame ones; the method was immunoSEQ multiplex PCR. This sample carries 30,000 to 40,000 clones, around four fifths of them seen once, and the ten largest clones take approximately 20%. What these receptors recognize is not known. Sequencing input: memory CD4+ T cells from PBMCs, cultured in vitro. The receptor source for this set is an adult with COVID-19. CDR3s include the opening cysteine and the closing phenylalanine or tryptophan. Fields, in order: J gene, clone size, V gene, CDR3 protein. Expanded clones get a size class; other rows say once, few or many, or leave the size out.

TRBJ2-3 . TRBV10-2 CASRRGQGPDTQYF
TRBJ1-1 . TRBV30 CAWRYREFAEAFF
TRBJ1-1 once TRBV3-1/TRBV3-2 CASSHADRNTEAFF
TRBJ2-2 . TRBV15 CATSRGQSVYTGELFF
TRBJ2-5 . TRBV14 CASSHLAAEETQYF
TRBJ2-1 . TRBV7-9 CASSLRPGHNNDNEQFF
TRBJ1-2 . TRBV24-1 CATSDSRTGEGYTF
TRBJ2-3 once TRBV6-5 CASSSLAGLTDTQYF
TRBJ1-6 . TRBV28 CASTRNTYNSPLHF
TRBJ2-2 . TRBV15 CATSRRQLPSLGELFF
TRBJ1-5 . TRBV28 CASSGTWQPQHF
TRBJ1-5 . TRBV28 CASSLSGWGNQPQHF
TRBJ2-7 . TRBV9 CASSVGWTGSEQYF
TRBJ2-2 . TRBV6-5 CASSLMSINAGELFF
TRBJ2-7 . TRBV29-1 CSAGGTAYEQYF
TRBJ1-3 once TRBV5-1 CASSLDGNTIYF
TRBJ2-3 . TRBV3-1/TRBV3-2 CASSQVGDTQYF
TRBJ2-5 . TRBV6-1 CASSKAGGAETQYF
TRBJ2-2 few TRBV23-1 CASSQISDRANTGELFF
TRBJ2-1 . TRBV28 CASSLGLAGVEQFF
TRBJ1-2 . TRBV30 CAWSPPWESIYGYTF
TRBJ2-3 . TRBV2 CASRTAGLAGDTQYF
TRBJ1-4 . TRBV20-1 CSASRGGINEKLFF
TRBJ2-7 once TRBV7-6 CASSLDGHEQYF
TRBJ1-1 . TRBV6-5 CASSYSKHRGTEAFF
TRBJ2-3 . TRBV11-2 CASSHASTDTQYF
TRBJ2-6 . TRBV6-2/TRBV6-3 CASSPLAGGSSGANVLTF
TRBJ2-2 few TRBV7-9 CASLTTSGMVGELFF
TRBJ2-7 . TRBV15 CATSREPANYEQYF
TRBJ2-7 . TRBV27 CASSPDRDEQYF
TRBJ2-1 . TRBV27 CASSLSYPRLPSSYNEQFF
TRBJ2-7 . TRBV15 CATSSRTRGEQYF
TRBJ2-3 . TRBV19 CASSSRTGSTDTQYF
TRBJ2-5 . TRBV6-6 CASGQDRQETQYF
TRBJ2-1 . TRBV6-5 CASSYQGRGNEQFF
TRBJ2-1 few TRBV5-4 CASRLGLAGVDEQFF
TRBJ2-1 . TRBV19 CASSIAGGSSYNEQFF
TRBJ2-7 . TRBV9 CASSADRWSYEQYF
TRBJ1-2 . TRBV30 CAWRLRGGYTF
TRBJ1-4 . TRBV5-1 CASSFGTANEKLFF
TRBJ2-7 . TRBV15 CATSRGEGANEQYF
TRBJ1-5 . TRBV7-2 CASRGQGENQPQHF
TRBJ2-3 . TRBV25-1 CASSESRLAGGADTQYF
TRBJ1-5 . TRBV5-1 CASSPAPGHGNQPQHF
TRBJ2-1 . TRBV7-8 CASSLAFSGSGEQFF